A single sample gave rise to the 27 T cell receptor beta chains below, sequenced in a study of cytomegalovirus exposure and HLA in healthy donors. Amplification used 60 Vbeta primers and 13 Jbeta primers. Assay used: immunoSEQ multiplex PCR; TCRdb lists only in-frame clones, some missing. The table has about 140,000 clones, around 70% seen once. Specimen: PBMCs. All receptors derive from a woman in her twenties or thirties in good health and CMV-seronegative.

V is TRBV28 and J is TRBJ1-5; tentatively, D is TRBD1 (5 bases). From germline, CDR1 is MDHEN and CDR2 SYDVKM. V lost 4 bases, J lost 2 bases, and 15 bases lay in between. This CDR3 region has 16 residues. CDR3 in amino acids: CASSSLRVSGNQPQHF. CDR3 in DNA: TGTGCCAGCAGTTCGCTCAGGGTGAGTGGCAATCAGCCCCAGCATTTT.

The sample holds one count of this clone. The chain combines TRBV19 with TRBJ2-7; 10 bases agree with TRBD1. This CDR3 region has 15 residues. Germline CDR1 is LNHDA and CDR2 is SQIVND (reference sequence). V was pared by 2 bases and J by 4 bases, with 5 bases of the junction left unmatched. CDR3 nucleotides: TGTGCCAGTAGTATAACCGGGACAGGGGAGTACGAGCAGTACTTC. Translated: CASSITGTGEYEQYF.

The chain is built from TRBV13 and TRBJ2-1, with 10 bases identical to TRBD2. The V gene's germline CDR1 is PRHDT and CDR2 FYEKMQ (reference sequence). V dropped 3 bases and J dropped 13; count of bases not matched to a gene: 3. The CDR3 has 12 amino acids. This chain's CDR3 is CASSFSGGPQFF. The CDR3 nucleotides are TGTGCCAGCAGCTTTAGCGGGGGGCCCCAGTTCTTC.

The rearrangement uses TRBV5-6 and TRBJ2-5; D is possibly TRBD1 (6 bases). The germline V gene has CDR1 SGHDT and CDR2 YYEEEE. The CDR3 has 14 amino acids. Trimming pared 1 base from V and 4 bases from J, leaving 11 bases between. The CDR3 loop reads CASSLRSGVETQYF. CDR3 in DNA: TGTGCCAGCAGCTTGCGTTCAGGGGTAGAGACCCAGTACTTC.

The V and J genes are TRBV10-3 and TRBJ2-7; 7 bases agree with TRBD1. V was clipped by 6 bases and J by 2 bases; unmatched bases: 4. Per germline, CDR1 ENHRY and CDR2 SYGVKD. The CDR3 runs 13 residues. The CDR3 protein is CAIRRGQAYEQYV. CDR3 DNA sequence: TGTGCCATCAGAAGAGGACAGGCCTACGAGCAGTACGTC.

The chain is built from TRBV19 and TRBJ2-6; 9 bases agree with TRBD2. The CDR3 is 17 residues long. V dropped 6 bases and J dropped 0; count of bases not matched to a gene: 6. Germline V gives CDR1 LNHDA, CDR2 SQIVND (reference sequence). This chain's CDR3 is CASRRGLATSGANVLTF. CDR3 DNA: TGTGCCAGTAGAAGGGGACTAGCTACCTCTGGGGCCAACGTCCTGACTTTC.

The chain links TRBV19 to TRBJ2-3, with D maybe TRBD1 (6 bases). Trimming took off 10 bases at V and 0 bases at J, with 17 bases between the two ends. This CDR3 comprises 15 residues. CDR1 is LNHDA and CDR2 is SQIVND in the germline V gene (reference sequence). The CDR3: CATGTGTYSTDTQYF. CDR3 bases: TGTGCCACCGGAACAGGGACCTATAGCACAGATACGCAGTATTTT. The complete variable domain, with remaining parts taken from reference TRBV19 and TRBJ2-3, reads DGGITQSPKYLFRKEGQNVTLSCEQNLNHDAMYWYRQDPGQGLRLIYYSQIVNDFQKGDIAEGYSVSREKKESFPLTVTSAQKNPTAFYLCATGTGTYSTDTQYFGPGTRLTVL.

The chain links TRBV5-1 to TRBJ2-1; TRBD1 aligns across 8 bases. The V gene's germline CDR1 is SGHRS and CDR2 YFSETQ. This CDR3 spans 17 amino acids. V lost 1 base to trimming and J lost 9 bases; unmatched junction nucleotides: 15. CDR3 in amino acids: CASSLRGQGAFWGEQFF. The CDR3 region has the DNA TGCGCCAGCAGCTTGAGGGGGCAGGGGGCCTTTTGGGGTGAGCAGTTCTTC.

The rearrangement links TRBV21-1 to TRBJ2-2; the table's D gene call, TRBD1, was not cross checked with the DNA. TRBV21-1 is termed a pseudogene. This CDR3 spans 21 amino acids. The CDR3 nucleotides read TGTGCCAGCAGCAAAATAGGATGGGAGTGGGGGCGACCTAAATCCACCGGGGAGCTGTTTTTT. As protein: CASSKIGWEWGRPKSTGELFF.

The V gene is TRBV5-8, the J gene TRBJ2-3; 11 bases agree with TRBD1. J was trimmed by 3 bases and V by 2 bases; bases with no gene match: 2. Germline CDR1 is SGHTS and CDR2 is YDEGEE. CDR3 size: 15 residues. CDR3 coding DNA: TGTGCCAGCAGCTTAGGACAGGGGGCTACAGATACGCAGTATTTT. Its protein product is CASSLGQGATDTQYF. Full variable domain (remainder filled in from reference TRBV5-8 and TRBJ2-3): EAGVTQSPTHLIKTRGQQATLRCSPISGHTSVYWYQQALGLGLQFLLWYDEGEERNRGNFPPRFSGRQFPNYSSELNVNALELEDSALYLCASSLGQGATDTQYFGPGTRLTVL.

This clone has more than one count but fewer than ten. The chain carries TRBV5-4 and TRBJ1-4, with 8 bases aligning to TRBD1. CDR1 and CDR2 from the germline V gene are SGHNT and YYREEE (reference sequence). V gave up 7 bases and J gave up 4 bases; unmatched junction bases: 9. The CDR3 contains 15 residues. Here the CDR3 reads CASYTMGQDNEKLFF. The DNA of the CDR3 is TGTGCCAGCTACACAATGGGACAGGATAATGAAAAACTGTTTTTT.

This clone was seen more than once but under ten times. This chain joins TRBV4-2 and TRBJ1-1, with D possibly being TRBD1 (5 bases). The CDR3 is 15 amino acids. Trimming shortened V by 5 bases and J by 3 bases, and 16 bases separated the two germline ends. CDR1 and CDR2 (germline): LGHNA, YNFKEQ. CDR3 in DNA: TGTGCCAGCAGCTGGGGGGAAATTAGGGACACTGAAGCTTTCTTT. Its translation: CASSWGEIRDTEAFF.

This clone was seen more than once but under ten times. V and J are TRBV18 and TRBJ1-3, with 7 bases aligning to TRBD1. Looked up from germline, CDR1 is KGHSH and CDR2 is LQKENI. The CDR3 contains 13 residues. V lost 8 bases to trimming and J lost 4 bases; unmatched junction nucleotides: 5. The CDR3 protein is CASPGTEGNTIYF. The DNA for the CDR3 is TGTGCCAGCCCGGGGACAGAAGGAAACACCATATATTTT.

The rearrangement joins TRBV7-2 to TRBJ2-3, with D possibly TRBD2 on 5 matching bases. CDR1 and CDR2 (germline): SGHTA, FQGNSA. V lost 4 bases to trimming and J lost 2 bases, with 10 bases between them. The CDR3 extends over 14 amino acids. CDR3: CASSSSGYTDTQYF. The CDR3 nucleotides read TGTGCCAGCAGCTCAAGCGGATACACAGATACGCAGTATTTT.

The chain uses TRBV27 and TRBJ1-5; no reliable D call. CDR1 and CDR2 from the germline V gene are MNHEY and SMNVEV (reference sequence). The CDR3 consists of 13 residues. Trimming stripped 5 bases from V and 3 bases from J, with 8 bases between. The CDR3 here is CASSPDFNQPQHF. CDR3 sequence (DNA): TGTGCCAGCAGTCCGGACTTCAATCAGCCCCAGCATTTT.

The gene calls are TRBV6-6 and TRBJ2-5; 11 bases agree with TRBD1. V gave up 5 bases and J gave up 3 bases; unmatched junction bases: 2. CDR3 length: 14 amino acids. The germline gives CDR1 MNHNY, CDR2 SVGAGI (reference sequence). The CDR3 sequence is CASSRTGGEETQYF. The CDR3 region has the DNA TGTGCCAGCAGTAGGACAGGGGGCGAAGAGACCCAGTACTTC.

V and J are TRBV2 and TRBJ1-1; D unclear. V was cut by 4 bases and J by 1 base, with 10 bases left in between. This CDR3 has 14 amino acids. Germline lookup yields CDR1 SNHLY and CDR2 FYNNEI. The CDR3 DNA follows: TGTGCCAGCAGTGCTTTTGGAGGGAACACTGAAGCTTTCTTT. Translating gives CASSAFGGNTEAFF.

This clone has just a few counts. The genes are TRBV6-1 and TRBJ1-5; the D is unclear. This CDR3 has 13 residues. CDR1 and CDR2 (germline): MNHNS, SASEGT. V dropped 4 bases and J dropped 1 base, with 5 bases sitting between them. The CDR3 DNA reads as TGTGCCAGCAGTGCAGAAAGCAATCAGCCCCAGCATTTT. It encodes CASSAESNQPQHF.

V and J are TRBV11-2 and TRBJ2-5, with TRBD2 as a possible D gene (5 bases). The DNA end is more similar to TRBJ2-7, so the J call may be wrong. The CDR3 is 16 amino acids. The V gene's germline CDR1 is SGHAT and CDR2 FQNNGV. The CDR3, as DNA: TGTGCCAGCAGCTTAGTTCCGACGGGAACCTCCTACGAGCAGTACTTC. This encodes CASSLVPTGTSYEQYF.

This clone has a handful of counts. This CDR3 reads CASSPGSGSQETQYF. CDR3 DNA sequence: TGTGCCAGCAGTCCCGGTAGCGGGAGCCAAGAGACCCAGTACTTC. The chain employs TRBV6-4 and TRBJ2-5; 9 bases align to TRBD2. Germline V CDR1 and CDR2: MRHNA, SNTAGT. This CDR3 has 15 residues. Losses at the gene ends were 5 bases for V and 1 base for J; bases not matched to a gene: 5.

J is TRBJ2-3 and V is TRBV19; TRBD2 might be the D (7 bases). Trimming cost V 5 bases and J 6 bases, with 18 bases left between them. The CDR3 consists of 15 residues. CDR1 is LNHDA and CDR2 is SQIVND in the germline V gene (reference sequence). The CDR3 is CASSPGGGAVDTQYF. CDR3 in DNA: TGTGCCAGTAGTCCGGGGGGCGGGGCGGTGGATACGCAGTATTTT. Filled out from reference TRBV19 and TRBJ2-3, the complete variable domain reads DGGITQSPKYLFRKEGQNVTLSCEQNLNHDAMYWYRQDPGQGLRLIYYSQIVNDFQKGDIAEGYSVSREKKESFPLTVTSAQKNPTAFYLCASSPGGGAVDTQYFGPGTRLTVL.

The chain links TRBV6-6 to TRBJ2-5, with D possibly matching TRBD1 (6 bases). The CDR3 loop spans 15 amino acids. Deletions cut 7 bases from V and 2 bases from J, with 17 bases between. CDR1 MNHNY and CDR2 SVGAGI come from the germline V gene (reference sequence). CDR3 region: CASMTNFRGQETQYF. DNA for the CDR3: TGTGCCAGCATGACCAACTTCAGGGGACAAGAGACCCAGTACTTC.

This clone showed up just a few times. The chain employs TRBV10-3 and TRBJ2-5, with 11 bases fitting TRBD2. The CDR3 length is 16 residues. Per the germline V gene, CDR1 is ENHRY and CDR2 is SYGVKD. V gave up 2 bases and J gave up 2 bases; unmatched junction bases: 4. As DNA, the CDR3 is TGTGCCATCAGTGAGCGACTAGCGGGGCAACAAGAGACCCAGTACTTC. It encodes CAISERLAGQQETQYF.

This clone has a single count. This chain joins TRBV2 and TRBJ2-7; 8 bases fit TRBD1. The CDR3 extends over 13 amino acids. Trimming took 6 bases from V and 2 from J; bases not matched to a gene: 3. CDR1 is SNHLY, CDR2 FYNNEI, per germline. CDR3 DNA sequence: TGTGCCAGCAGGGGACAGGCACCCTACGAGCAGTACGTC. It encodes CASRGQAPYEQYV.

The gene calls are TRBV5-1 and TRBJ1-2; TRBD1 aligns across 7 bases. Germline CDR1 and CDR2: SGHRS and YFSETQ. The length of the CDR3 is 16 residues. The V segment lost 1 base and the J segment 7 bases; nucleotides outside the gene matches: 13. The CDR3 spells CASSLTSTGSVSGYTF. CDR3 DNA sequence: TGCGCCAGCAGCTTGACCTCGACAGGGTCGGTGTCTGGCTACACCTTC.

The CDR3 loop is CASRFRGWGTGELFF. CDR3 coding DNA: TGTGCCAGCAGGTTCCGGGGGTGGGGCACCGGGGAGCTGTTTTTT. The J gene is TRBJ2-2, the V gene TRBV7-2, with a weak D call TRBD2 (6 bases). Trimming pared 6 bases from V and 4 bases from J, leaving 15 bases between. The CDR3 length is 15 residues. Germline V gene sequence: CDR1 SGHTA, CDR2 FQGNSA.

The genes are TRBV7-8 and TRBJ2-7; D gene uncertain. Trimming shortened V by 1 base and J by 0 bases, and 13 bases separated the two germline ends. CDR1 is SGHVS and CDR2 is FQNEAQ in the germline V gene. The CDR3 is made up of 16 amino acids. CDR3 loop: CASSLVAEESSYEQYV. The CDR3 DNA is TGTGCCAGCAGCTTAGTGGCTGAGGAGAGCTCCTACGAGCAGTACGTC.